The rows below give T cell receptor beta chains drawn from one sample of a study of T cells expressing NK-cell markers. TCRdb reprocessed the 5' RACE reads, with one entry per CDR3 protein and no DNA. This repertoire includes 150,000 to 180,000 distinct CDR3 sequences. The material sequenced was blood T cells: a sorted CD56 or NKG2C T cell subset, CD4+ or CD8+ T cells, or bulk PBMC T cells (not recorded which). These TCRs come from a woman between 50 and 59 years old in good health. Each CDR3 is given with its conserved first and last residue. Fields, in order: CDR3 protein, J gene, V gene.

CASSLLYDEQFF	TRBJ2-1	TRBV7-8
CASGDRDLPTGTQYF	TRBJ2-5	TRBV3-1
CSVEVTSAWSPEQFF	TRBJ2-1	TRBV29-1
CASSVPLAAGGYEQYF	TRBJ2-7	TRBV19
CASSLDLGSSYEQYF	TRBJ2-7	TRBV7-8
CASTEGGELFF	TRBJ2-2	TRBV27
CATFRSGELFF	TRBJ2-2	TRBV27
CASRASQSIPNEQFF	TRBJ2-1	TRBV12-3/TRBV12-4
CASSLSRLNTEAFF	TRBJ1-1	TRBV7-9
CASSFVAGVGSKNIQYF	TRBJ2-4	TRBV3-1
CSARPLADSRTGELFF	TRBJ2-2	TRBV20-1
CASSLQGRTGNTIYF	TRBJ1-3	TRBV5-6
CASSLPEGRTNTEAFF	TRBJ1-1	TRBV12-3/TRBV12-4
CASGRIGNEQFF	TRBJ2-1	TRBV27
CASSAGDFSYEQYF	TRBJ2-7	TRBV9
CASGDTTGDPSYEQYF	TRBJ2-7	TRBV2
CASSYARQGSTGELFF	TRBJ2-2	TRBV6-6
CASSQACGRESTDTQYF	TRBJ2-3	TRBV14
CASSRGETQYF	TRBJ2-5	TRBV12-3/TRBV12-4
CASSHGIGANTEAFF	TRBJ1-1	TRBV5-1
CASSHIASGMGTDTQYF	TRBJ2-3	TRBV4-1
CASSLYALPHSEQYF	TRBJ2-3	TRBV5-4
CASSDVNEQFF	TRBJ2-1	TRBV11-3
CASSEEGQNYNEQFF	TRBJ2-1	TRBV7-2
CASSVMGGSTDTQYF	TRBJ2-3	TRBV7-9
CASRVSSEYEQFF	TRBJ2-1	TRBV18
CASSLGLSSEQYF	TRBJ2-7	TRBV7-9
CSALPGLAGVGTYNEQFF	TRBJ2-1	TRBV20-1
CASRQREYNEQFF	TRBJ2-1	TRBV7-9
CASSYTRNTEAFF	TRBJ1-1	TRBV12-3/TRBV12-4
CASSYWGNWDNEQFF	TRBJ2-1	TRBV6-2/TRBV6-3
CSARDPGTGLYNEQFF	TRBJ2-1	TRBV20-1
CASSLMRSGTSAEADTQYF	TRBJ2-3	TRBV27
CASSEDRVVQETQYF	TRBJ2-5	TRBV28
CASSPRLAGVGEQYF	TRBJ2-7	TRBV7-2